Only a few counts were recorded for the clone carrying this T cell receptor beta chain. There were no patients who had received any treatment before thyroid surgery. V gave up 5 bases and J gave up 2 bases, with 16 bases separating them. CDR3 length: 15 amino acids. CDR1 is MNHNS, CDR2 SASEGT, per germline. The sample comes from a study of metastatic and nonmetastatic thyroid tumors. TCRdb re-analyzed the PCR reads through MiXCR. The table shows about 21,000 clones, with roughly 27% occurring only once. The receptor was derived from a male donor with papillary thyroid cancer or a benign thyroid nodule (not recorded which). Some clones in this sample may be carry-over from other donors' samples. The gene calls are TRBV6-1 and TRBJ2-7, with D tentatively TRBD2 (6 bases). Material: tumor tissue. The CDR3 DNA sequence: TGTGCCAGCAGTTCACCGCGGGACGACACCTACGAGCAGTACTTC. Residues: CASSSPRDDTYEQYF.